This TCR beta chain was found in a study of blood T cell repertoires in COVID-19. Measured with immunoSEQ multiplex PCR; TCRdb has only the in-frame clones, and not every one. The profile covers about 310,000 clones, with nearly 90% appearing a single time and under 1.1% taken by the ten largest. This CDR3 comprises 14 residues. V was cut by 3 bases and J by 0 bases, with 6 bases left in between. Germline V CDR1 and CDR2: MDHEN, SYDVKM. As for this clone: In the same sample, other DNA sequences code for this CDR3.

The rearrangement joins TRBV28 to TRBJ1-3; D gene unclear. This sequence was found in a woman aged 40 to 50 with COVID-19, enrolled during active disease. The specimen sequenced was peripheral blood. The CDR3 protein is CASSFSRSGNTIYF. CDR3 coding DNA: TGTGCCAGCAGTTTTTCCCGCTCTGGAAACACCATATATTTT. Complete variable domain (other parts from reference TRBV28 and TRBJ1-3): DVKVTQSSRYLVKRTGEKVFLECVQDMDHENMFWYRQDPGLGLRLIYFSYDVKMKEKGDIPEGYSVSREKKERFSLILESASTNQTSMYLCASSFSRSGNTIYFGEGSWLTVV.